This T cell receptor (beta chain) was sequenced for a study of tumor-infiltrating lymphocytes in primary liver carcinoma. The study's findings and limits: Lower overlap was observed for tumor-adjacent and tumor-blood pairs relative to tumor region pairs.

Regarding this clonotype: Its antigen remains unidentified. Because it lacks the conserved phenylalanine or tryptophan at the end, this CDR3 is likely a read error.

Germline values: CDR1 MGHRA, CDR2 YSYEKL. CDR3 length equals 15 residues. Out of unsorted whole blood came the blood RNA, and germline DNA was extracted as well. Among the patients, all had chronic HBV infection and none had been treated. cDNA specific to TCR beta was made from approximately 500 ng of total RNA, with a constant-region primer employed for priming. Sequencing libraries for TCR beta derived from three nested multiplex PCR rounds that used slightly modified ARM-PCR. The first two PCR rounds, approximately 10 cycles each, used TRBV1-TRBV30 forward primers and a C-beta reverse primer. TCRdb fed the multiplex PCR reads into MiXCR, producing one record per CDR3 protein. Of about 210,000 distinct CDR3 sequences detected, almost 65% appear once; the ten largest clones hold roughly 6.4%.

The chain employs TRBV4-1 and TRBJ2-3; the D is unclear. Specimen: peripheral blood. This clonotype originated in a woman aged 60 to 75 with primary liver carcinoma and hepatitis B virus infection. CDR3 region: CASSQGMAARDMQYL. For the CDR3, the DNA is TGCGCCAGCAGCCAAGGAATGGCTGCTAGAGATATGCAGTATTTA.